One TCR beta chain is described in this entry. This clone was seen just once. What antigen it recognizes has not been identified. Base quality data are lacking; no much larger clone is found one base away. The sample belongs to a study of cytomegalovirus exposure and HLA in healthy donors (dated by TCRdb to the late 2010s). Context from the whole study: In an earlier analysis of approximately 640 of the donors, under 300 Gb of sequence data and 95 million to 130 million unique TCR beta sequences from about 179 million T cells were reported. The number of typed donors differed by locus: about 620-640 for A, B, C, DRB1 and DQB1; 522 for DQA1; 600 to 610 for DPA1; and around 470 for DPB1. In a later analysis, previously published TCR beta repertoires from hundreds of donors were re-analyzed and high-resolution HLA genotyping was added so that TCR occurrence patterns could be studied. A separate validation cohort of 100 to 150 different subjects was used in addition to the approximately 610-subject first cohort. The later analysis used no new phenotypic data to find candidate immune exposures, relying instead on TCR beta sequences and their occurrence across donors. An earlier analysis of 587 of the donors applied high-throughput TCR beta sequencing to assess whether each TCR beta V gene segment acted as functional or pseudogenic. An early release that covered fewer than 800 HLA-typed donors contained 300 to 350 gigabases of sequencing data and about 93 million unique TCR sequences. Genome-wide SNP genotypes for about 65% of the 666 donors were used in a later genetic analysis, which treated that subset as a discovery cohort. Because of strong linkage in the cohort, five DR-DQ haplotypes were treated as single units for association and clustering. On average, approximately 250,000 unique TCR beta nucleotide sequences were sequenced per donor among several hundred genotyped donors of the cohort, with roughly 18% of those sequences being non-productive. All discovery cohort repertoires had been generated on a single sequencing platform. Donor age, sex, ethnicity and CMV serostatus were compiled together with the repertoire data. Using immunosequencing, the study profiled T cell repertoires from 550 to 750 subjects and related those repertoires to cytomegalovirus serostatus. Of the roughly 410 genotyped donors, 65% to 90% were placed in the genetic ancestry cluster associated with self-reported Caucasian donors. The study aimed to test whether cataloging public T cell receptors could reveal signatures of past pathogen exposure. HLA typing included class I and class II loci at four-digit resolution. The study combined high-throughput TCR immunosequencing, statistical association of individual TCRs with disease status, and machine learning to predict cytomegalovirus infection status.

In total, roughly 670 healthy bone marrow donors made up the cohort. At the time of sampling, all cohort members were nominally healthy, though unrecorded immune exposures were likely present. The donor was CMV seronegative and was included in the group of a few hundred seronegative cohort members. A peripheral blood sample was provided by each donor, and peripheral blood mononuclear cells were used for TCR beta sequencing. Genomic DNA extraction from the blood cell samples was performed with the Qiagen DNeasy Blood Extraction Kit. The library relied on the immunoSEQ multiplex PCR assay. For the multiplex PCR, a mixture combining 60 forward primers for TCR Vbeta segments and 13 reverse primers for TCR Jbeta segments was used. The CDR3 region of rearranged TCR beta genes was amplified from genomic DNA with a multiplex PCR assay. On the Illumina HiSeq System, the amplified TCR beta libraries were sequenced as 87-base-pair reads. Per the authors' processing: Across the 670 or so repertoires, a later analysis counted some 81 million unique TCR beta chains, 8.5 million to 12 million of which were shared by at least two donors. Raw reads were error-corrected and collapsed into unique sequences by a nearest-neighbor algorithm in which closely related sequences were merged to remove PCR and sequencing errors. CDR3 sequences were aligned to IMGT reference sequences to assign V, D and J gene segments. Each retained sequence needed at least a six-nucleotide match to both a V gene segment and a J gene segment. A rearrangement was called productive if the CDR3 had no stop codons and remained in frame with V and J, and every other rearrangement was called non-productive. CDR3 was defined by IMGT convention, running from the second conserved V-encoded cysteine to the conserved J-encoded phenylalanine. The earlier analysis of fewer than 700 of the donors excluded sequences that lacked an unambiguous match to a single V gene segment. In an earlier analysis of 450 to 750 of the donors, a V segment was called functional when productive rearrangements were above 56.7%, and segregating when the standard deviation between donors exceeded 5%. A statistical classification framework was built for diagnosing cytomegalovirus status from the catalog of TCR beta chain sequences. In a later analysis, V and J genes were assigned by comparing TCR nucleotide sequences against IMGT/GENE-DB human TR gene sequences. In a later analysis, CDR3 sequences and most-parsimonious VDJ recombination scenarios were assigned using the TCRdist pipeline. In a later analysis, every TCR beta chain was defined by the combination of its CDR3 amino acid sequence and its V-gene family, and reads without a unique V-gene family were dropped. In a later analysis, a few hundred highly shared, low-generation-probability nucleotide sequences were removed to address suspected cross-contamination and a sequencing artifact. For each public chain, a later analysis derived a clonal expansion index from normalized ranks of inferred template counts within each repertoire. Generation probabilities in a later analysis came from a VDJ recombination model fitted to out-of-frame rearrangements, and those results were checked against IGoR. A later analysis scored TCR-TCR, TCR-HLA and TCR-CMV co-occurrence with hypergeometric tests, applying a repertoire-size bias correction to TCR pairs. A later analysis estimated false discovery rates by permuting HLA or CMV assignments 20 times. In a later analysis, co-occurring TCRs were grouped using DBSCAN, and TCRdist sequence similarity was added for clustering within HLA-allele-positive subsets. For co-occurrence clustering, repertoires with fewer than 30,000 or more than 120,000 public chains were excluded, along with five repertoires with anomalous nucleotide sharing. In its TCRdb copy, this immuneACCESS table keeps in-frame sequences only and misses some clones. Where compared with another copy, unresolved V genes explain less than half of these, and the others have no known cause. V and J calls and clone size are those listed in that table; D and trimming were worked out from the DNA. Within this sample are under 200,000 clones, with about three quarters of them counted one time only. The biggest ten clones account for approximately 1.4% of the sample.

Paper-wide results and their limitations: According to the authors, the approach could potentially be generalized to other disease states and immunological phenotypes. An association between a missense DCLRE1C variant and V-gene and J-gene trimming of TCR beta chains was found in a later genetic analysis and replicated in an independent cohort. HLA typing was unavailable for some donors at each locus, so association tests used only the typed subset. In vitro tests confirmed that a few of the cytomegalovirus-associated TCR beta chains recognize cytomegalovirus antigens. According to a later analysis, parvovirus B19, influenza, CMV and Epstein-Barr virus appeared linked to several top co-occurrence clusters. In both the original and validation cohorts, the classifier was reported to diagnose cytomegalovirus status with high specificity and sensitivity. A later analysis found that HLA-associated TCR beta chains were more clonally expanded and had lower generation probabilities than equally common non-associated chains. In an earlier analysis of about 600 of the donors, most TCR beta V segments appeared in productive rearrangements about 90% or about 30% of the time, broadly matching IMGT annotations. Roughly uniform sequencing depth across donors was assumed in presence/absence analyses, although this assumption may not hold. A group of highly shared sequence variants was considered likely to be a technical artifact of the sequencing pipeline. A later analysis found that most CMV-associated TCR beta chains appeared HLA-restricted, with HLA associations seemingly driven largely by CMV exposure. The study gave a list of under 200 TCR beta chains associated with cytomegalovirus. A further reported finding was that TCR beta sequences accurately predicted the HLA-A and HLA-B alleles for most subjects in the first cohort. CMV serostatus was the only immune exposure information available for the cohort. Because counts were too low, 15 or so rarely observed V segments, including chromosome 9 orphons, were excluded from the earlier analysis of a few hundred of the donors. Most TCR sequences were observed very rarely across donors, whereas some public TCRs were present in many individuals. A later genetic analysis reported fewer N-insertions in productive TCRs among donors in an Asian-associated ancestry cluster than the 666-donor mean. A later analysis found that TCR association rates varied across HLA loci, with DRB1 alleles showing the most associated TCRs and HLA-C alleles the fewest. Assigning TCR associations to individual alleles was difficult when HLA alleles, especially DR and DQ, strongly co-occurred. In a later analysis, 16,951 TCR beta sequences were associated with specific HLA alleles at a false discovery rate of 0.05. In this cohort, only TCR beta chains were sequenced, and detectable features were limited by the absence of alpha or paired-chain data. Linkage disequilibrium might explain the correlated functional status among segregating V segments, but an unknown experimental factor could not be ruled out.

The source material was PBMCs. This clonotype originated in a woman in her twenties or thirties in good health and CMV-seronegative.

The DNA sequence reads TGTGCCAGCAACAGGTACACTGAAGCTTTCTTT. This yields the protein CASNRYTEAFF. The chain was built from TRBV6-5 and TRBJ1-1; TRBD1 might be the D gene, on 5 matching bases. V is cut by 7 bases and J by 3 bases, and the space between the germline ends is 6 bases. Per the germline V gene, MNHEY is the CDR1 and SVGAGI is the CDR2. Inclusive of the bounding cysteine and phenylalanine, the CDR3 is 11 residues long. Of the read, only the CDR3 DNA is kept; its 33 bases are in frame from base 1.